The clone carrying this T cell receptor (beta chain) was observed once. Its target is not known. Donors, healthy HIV-negative adults, lacked recent acute infections or vaccinations. This specimen belongs to a study of shared clonotypes between healthy human individuals. Study conclusions and caveats: The study found about 4.6% of naive CD4 clonotypes shared across four donors. Larger richness was generally estimated for naive than memory subsets.

Trimming removed 3 bases at V and 2 bases at J, with 14 bases between. Germline lookup yields CDR1 SGHTA and CDR2 FQGNSA. This CDR3 has 16 residues. Replicate PCRs run on sorted subsets employed roughly 180 ng DNA, tens of thousands of T cell genomes. Method: immunoSEQ multiplex PCR; TCRdb's copy keeps in-frame clones and lacks some. There are 2,500,000 or so clones in the sample; roughly 92% occur only once, and roughly 0.15% lies in the top ten. Sequences were obtained from naive CD4+ T cells sorted from blood. Subset indicated: CD45RA+ positively selected. The genes are TRBV7-2 and TRBJ2-1; perhaps TRBD2 as D (7 bases). The sequence was obtained from a man aged 18 to 29 in good health. For the CDR3, the DNA is TGTGCCAGCAGCTTTAAGGGGGGGAGTCCCTACAATGAGCAGTTCTTC. It encodes CASSFKGGSPYNEQFF.